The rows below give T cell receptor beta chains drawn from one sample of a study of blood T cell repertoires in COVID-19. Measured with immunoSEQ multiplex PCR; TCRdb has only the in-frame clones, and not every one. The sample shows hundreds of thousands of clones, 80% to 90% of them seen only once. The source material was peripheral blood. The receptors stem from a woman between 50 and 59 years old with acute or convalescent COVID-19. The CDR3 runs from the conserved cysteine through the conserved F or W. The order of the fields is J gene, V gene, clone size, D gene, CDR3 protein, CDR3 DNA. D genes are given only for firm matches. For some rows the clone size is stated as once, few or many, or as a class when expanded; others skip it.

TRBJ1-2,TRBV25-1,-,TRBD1,CASSATGTGSHGYTF,TGTGCCAGCAGTGCCACCGGGACAGGGTCCCATGGCTACACCTTC
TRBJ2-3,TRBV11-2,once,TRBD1,CASSFDRGPQYF,TGTGCCAGCAGCTTCGACAGGGGACCGCAGTATTTT
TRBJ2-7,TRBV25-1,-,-,CASSDAGNLYEQYF,TGTGCCAGCAGTGACGCAGGAAATCTCTACGAGCAGTACTTC
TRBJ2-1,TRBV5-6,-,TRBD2,CASSLPRTSGWNEQFF,TGTGCCAGCAGCCTACCTCGGACTAGCGGGTGGAATGAGCAGTTCTTC
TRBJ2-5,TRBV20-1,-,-,CSASVAGFQETQYF,TGCAGTGCTAGTGTGGCAGGCTTCCAAGAGACCCAGTACTTC
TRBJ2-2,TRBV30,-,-,CAWEGTSNTGELFF,TGTGCCTGGGAGGGGACTTCGAACACCGGGGAGCTGTTTTTT
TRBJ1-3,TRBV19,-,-,CASSIGSRGFGNTIYF,TGTGCCAGTAGTATCGGGTCAAGAGGTTTTGGAAACACCATATATTTT
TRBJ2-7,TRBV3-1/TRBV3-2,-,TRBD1,CASSPAGTGGSYEQYF,TGTGCCAGCAGCCCCGCCGGGACAGGGGGCTCCTACGAGCAGTACTTC
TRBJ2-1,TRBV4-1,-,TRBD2,CASSQERGLAGVNEQFF,TGCGCCAGCAGCCAAGAACGGGGACTAGCGGGAGTCAATGAGCAGTTCTTC
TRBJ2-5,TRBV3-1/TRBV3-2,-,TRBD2,CASSQRPLQLALEETQYF,TGTGCCAGCAGCCAAAGACCCTTGCAACTAGCGCTAGAAGAGACCCAGTACTTC
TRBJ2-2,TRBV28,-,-,CASSFGGVNTGELFF,TGTGCCAGCAGTTTCGGAGGGGTAAACACCGGGGAGCTGTTTTTT
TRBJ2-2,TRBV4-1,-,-,CASSQAGTWTGELFF,TGCGCCAGCAGCCAGGCCGGGACTTGGACCGGGGAGCTGTTTTTT
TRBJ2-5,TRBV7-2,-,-,CASSSTGKETQYF,TGTGCCAGCAGCTCCACAGGGAAAGAGACCCAGTACTTC
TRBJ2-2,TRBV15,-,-,CATSRDEGGQWSGELFF,TGTGCCACCAGCAGAGATGAGGGGGGGCAATGGAGCGGGGAGCTGTTTTTT
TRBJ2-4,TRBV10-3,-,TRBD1,CAISDRGAKNIQYF,TGTGCCATCAGCGACAGGGGGGCCAAAAACATTCAGTACTTC
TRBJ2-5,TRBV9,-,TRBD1,CASSPRTGTETQYF,TGTGCCAGCAGCCCGCGGACAGGGACAGAGACCCAGTACTTC
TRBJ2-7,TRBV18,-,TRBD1,CASSPGTAQAGEQYF,TGTGCCAGCTCACCGGGGACAGCTCAAGCCGGCGAGCAGTACTTC
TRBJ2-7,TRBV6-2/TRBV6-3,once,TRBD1,CASSTLNRGPHLEQYF,TGTGCCAGCAGTACCCTCAACAGGGGACCCCACCTCGAGCAGTACTTC
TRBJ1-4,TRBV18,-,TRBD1,CASSQGTDREKLFF,TGTGCCAGCTCACAGGGGACGGACAGGGAAAAACTGTTTTTT
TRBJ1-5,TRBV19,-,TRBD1,CASRITTGGNQPQHF,TGTGCCAGTAGAATAACGACAGGGGGCAATCAGCCCCAGCATTTT
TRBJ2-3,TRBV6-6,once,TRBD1,CASSYGGTGKDTQYF,TGTGCCAGCAGTTACGGGGGGACAGGAAAAGATACGCAGTATTTT
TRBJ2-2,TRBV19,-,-,CASSIGGRRANTGELFF,TGTGCCAGTAGTATAGGGGGGCGGCGGGCGAACACCGGGGAGCTGTTTTTT
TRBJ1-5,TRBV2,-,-,CASSGSNQPQHF,TGTGCCAGCAGCGGTAGCAATCAGCCCCAGCATTTT
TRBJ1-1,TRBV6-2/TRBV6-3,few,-,CASSYEVNTEAFF,TGTGCCAGCAGTTACGAGGTTAACACTGAAGCTTTCTTT
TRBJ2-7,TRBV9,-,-,CASSVGPGGYEQYF,TGTGCCAGCAGCGTAGGGCCAGGTGGTTACGAGCAGTACTTC
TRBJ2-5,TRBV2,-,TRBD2,CASRTSGTETQYF,TGTGCCAGCCGGACTAGCGGGACGGAGACCCAGTACTTC
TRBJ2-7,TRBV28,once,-,CASSSTELTGEQYF,TGTGCCAGCAGTTCCACCGAATTAACTGGCGAGCAGTACTTC
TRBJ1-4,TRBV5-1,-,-,CASSLGSTNEKLFF,TGCGCCAGCAGCTTAGGGAGCACTAATGAAAAACTGTTTTTT
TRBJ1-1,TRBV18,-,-,CASSPPGGTGNTEAFF,TGTGCCAGCTCACCACCGGGGGGGACGGGTAACACTGAAGCTTTCTTT
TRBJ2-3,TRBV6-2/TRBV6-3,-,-,CASSPEGAQYF,TGTGCCAGCAGCCCCGAGGGCGCGCAGTATTTT
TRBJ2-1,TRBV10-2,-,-,CASSVRVGSTNSGAYNEQFF,TGCGCCAGCAGTGTTCGGGTCGGGAGTACGAACAGTGGGGCCTACAATGAGCAGTTCTTC
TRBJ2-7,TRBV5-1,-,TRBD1,CASSLTTGELSFYEQYF,TGCGCCAGCAGCTTAACTACAGGGGAACTTTCCTTTTACGAGCAGTACTTC
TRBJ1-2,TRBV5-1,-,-,CASSLMGGLNYGYTF,TGCGCCAGCAGCCTAATGGGGGGGCTTAACTATGGCTACACCTTC
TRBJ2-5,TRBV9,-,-,CASSPGIGTETQYF,TGTGCCAGCAGCCCCGGGATAGGAACAGAGACCCAGTACTTC
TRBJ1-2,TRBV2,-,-,CASSDRARLANYGYTF,TGTGCCAGCAGTGACAGGGCCCGGTTAGCTAACTATGGCTACACCTTC
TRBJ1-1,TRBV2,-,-,CASSEDTAGDTEAFF,TGTGCCAGCAGTGAAGATACAGCGGGGGACACTGAAGCTTTCTTT
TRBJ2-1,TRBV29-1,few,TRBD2,CSVGQLLQAGGYNEQFF,TGCAGCGTTGGGCAATTGCTCCAAGCGGGAGGATACAATGAGCAGTTCTTC
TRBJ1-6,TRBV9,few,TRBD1,CASSVDPLGGTGGSPLHF,TGTGCCAGCAGCGTAGATCCCCTGGGAGGGACAGGGGGTTCACCCCTCCACTTT
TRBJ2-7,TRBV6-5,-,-,CASSYSFLSSSYEQYF,TGTGCCAGCAGTTACTCGTTTTTGTCTAGCAGCTACGAGCAGTACTTC
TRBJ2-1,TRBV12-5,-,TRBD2,CASGLAGGLNYNEQFF,TGTGCTAGTGGTTTGGCGGGGGGGCTCAACTACAATGAGCAGTTCTTC
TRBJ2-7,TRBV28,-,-,CASSLFSNPLYF,TGTGCCAGCAGTTTATTTTCTAACCCCTTGTACTTC
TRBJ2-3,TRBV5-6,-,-,CASSFGPPTDTQYF,TGTGCCAGCAGCTTCGGTCCCCCCACAGATACGCAGTATTTT
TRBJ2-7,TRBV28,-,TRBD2,CASRRLAGDGEQYF,TGTGCCAGCAGGAGACTAGCGGGAGACGGCGAGCAGTACTTC
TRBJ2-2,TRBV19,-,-,CASRPGGARYTGELFF,TGTGCCAGTAGGCCCGGCGGAGCCAGATACACCGGGGAGCTGTTTTTT
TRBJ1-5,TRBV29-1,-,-,CSVGEGIQPQHF,TGCAGCGTTGGGGAGGGGATCCAGCCCCAGCATTTT
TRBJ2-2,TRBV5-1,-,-,CASSSLKPGNALELFF,TGCGCCAGCAGCTCTCTCAAGCCGGGAAATGCGTTGGAGCTGTTTTTT